What follows describes a single T cell receptor beta chain. Its binding antigen is unknown. No qualities accompany the bases; no much larger clone lies one base away. Unstimulated PBMCs, after thawing, were stained for CD3, CD4 and CD8 and then FACS-sorted into CD3+CD4+ and CD3+CD8+ populations. All 8 studied subjects were randomized to withdrawal of immunosuppression. Genomic DNA was isolated with the Qiagen DNeasy Blood and Tissue Kit. V loses 5 bases, J loses 5 bases, and the germline ends lie 10 bases apart. Spanning cysteine to phenylalanine, the CDR3 consists of 13 amino acids. Kept here is only the CDR3 DNA, which spans 39 bases and is read in frame from base 1. As encoded in the germline V gene (reference sequence), CDR1 is LNHDA while CDR2 is SQIVND. Using immunoSEQ, frozen genomic DNA was subjected to high-throughput TCRbeta CDR3 sequencing, a process that included PCR amplification, mapping, bias correction and internal controls. Under the source paper's analysis protocol: Productive rearrangements were retained, and unique TCRbeta sequences were defined by the CDR3 nucleotide sequence together with the V and J gene. A sequence counted as donor-reactive only if the sequence showed at least 5-fold expansion in CFSE-low cells compared with unstimulated pre-transplant cells and had a frequency of at least 0.01%. Minimum frequency thresholds were set for each subject on the basis of the unstimulated sample with the lowest template count, so that a detection power of at least 90% was ensured. Repertoire turnover was measured by Jensen-Shannon divergence between the top 1000 TCRbeta sequences post- and pre-transplant. Two-sided Fisher's exact tests were used to test for changes in how often donor-reactive sequences were detected. The source is immuneACCESS, and TCRdb retained only in-frame sequences with V and J called. Part of the clones is not carried over; for the studies checked, unresolved V genes explain less than half of this, and the remainder is unexplained. V and J calls plus clone size are reproduced from that table; the DNA served to infer D and trimming. The sample profile shows 55,000 to 75,000 clones; about 71% of them were found once. The top ten constitute roughly 2.8% of the sample.

These data are taken from a study of T cell clones after liver transplantation (dated by TCRdb to the late 2010s). Context from the whole study: The samples were obtained from ITN030ST, a randomized trial that attempted immunosuppression withdrawal within 2 years after liver transplantation. Until randomization at 12-24 months post-transplant, subjects were given standard immunosuppression, with no induction therapy. Three of the eight recipients were HCV-positive; the others were transplanted for non-autoimmune, non-viral indications. After a pre-transplant mixed lymphocyte reaction, TCRbeta sequencing was used to pinpoint donor-reactive T cell clones, which were subsequently tracked in post-transplant blood. Tolerance meant complete immunosuppression withdrawal for at least one year without liver enzymes rising beyond twice the upper limit of normal. As an antigen-independent comparator for the donor-reactive sequences, third party-reactive TCRbeta sequences from pre-transplant MLRs were identified as well. Of the 8 liver transplant recipients making up the studied cohort, 3 were classified as tolerant and 5 as non-tolerant. Blood samples were collected pre-transplant, then pre-randomization ahead of withdrawal, and finally post-randomization once withdrawal had either been completed or failed. The paper as a whole reports these results and caveats: Without allograft tissue specimens, donor-reactive T cells may have migrated into the graft rather than being deleted. In two subjects, low numbers of available donor cells limited the measurable donor-reactive repertoire. A greater decline was seen for donor-reactive sequences than for third party-reactive sequences, suggesting partial antigen-specific deletion unrelated to withdrawal success. In 5 of 8 subjects, regardless of tolerance or HCV status, circulating donor-reactive CD4 TCRbeta sequences dropped significantly post-transplant. Once repertoire turnover was taken into account, donor-reactive detection showed a significant reduction for CD4 in 7 of 8 subjects and for CD8 in 8 of 8. Because of small, heterogeneous patient numbers and non-standardized post-transplant time points, the conclusions were only preliminary.

The TCR was taken from a human patient who received a liver transplant. Some T cells may derive from the graft donor when a transplant has been performed. The chain uses TRBV19 and TRBJ2-1; the D call is tentative, TRBD1 or TRBD2, as each matches 5 bases. The specimen was CD4+ T cells from blood, collected at the approximately 16-month timepoint. The CDR3 region has the sequence CASSSEGNNEQFF. The DNA sequence reads TGTGCCAGTAGTTCCGAGGGGAACAATGAGCAGTTCTTC. When the CDR3 is completed using the reference TRBV19 and TRBJ2-1 genes on either side, the full variable domain is DGGITQSPKYLFRKEGQNVTLSCEQNLNHDAMYWYRQDPGQGLRLIYYSQIVNDFQKGDIAEGYSVSREKKESFPLTVTSAQKNPTAFYLCASSSEGNNEQFFGPGTRLTVL.